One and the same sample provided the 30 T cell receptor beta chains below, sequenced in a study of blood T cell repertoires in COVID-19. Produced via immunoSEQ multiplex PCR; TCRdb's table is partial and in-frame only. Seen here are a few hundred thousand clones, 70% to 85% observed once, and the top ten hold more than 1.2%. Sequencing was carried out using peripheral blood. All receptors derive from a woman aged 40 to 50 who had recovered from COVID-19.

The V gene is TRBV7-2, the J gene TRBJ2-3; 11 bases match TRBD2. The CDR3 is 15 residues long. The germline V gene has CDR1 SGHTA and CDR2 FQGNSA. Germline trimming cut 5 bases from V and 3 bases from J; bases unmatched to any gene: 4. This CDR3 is CASSPRLAGTDTQYF. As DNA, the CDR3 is TGTGCCAGCAGCCCTAGACTAGCGGGGACAGATACGCAGTATTTT.

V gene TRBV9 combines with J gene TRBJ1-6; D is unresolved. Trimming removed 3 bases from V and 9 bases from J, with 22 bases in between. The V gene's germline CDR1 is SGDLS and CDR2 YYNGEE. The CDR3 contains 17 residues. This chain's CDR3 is CASSASVRGDVGSPLHF. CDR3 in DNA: TGTGCCAGCAGCGCCTCCGTGCGAGGTGATGTAGGTTCACCCCTCCACTTT.

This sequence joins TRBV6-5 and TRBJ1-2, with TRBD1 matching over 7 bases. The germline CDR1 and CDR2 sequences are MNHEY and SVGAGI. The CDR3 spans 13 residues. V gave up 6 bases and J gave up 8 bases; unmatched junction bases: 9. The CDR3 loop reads CASRRQGVGGYTF. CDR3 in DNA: TGTGCCAGCAGAAGACAGGGAGTAGGAGGCTACACCTTC.

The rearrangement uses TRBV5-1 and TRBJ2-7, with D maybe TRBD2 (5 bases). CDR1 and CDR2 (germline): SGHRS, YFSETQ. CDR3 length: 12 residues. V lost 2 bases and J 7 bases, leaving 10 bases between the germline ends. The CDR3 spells CASSFGGEEQYF. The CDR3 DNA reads TGCGCCAGCAGCTTTGGAGGAGAGGAGCAGTACTTC.

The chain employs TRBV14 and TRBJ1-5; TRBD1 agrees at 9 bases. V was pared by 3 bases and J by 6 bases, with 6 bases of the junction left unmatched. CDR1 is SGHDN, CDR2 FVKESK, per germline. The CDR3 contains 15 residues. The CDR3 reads CASSQTDRGAQPQHF. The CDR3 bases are TGTGCCAGCAGCCAGACGGACAGGGGTGCTCAGCCCCAGCATTTT.

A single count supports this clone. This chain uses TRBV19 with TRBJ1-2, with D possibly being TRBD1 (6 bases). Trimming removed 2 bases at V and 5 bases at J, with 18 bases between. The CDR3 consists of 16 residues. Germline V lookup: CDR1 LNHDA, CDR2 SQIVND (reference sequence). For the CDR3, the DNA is TGTGCCAGTAGTATAACTTTCCGGGACAACTCATATGGCTACACCTTC. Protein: CASSITFRDNSYGYTF. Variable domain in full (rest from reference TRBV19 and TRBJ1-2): DGGITQSPKYLFRKEGQNVTLSCEQNLNHDAMYWYRQDPGQGLRLIYYSQIVNDFQKGDIAEGYSVSREKKESFPLTVTSAQKNPTAFYLCASSITFRDNSYGYTFGSGTRLTVV.

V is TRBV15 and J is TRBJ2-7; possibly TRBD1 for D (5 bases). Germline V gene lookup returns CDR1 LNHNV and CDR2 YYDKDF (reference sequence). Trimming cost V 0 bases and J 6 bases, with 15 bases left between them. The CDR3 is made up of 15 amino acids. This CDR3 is CATSRDTRGPREQYF. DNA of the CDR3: TGTGCCACCAGCAGAGATACAAGGGGTCCACGCGAGCAGTACTTC.

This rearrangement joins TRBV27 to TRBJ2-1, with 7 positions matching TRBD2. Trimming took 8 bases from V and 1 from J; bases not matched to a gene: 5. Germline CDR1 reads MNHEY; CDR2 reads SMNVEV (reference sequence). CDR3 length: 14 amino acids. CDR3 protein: CASGGLGSYNEQFF. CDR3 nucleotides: TGTGCCAGCGGAGGACTAGGATCCTACAATGAGCAGTTCTTC.

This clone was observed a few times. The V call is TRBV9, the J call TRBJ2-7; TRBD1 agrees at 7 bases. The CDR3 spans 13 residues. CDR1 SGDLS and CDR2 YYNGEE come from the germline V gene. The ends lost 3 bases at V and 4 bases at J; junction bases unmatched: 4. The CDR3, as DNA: TGTGCCAGCAGCGCCGGGACAGCTTACGAGCAGTACTTC. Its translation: CASSAGTAYEQYF.

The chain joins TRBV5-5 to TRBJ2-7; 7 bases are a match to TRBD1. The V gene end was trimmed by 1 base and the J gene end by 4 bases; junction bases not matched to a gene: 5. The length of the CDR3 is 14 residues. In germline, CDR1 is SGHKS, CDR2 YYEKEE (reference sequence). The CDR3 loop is CASSLQGESYEQYF. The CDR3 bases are TGTGCCAGCAGCTTGCAGGGGGAGTCGTACGAGCAGTACTTC.

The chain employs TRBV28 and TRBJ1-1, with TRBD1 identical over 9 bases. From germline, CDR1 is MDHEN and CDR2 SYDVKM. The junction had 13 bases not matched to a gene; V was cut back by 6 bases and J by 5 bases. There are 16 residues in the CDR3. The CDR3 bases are TGTGCCAGCAGCCCATGGACAGGGGAGTACGATACTGAAGCTTTCTTT. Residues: CASSPWTGEYDTEAFF.

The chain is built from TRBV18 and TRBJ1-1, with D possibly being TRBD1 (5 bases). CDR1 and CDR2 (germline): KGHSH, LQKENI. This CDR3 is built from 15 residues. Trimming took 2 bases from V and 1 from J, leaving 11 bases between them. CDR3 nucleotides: TGTGCCAGCTCACCATGGGGAGGGACGAACACTGAAGCTTTCTTT. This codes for CASSPWGGTNTEAFF.

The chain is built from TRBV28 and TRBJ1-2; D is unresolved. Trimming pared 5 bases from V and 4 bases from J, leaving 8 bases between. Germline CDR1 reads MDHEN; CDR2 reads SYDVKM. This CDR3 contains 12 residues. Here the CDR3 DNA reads TGTGCCAGCAGTACCCAGTTCTATGGCTACACCTTC. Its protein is CASSTQFYGYTF.

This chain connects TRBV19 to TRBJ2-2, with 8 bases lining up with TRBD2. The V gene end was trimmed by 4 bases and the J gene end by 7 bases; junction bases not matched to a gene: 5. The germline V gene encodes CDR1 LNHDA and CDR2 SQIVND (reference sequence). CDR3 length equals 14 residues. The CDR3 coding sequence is TGTGCCAGTAGTACATGGCGGGAGGTCGGGGAGCTGTTTTTT. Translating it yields CASSTWREVGELFF.

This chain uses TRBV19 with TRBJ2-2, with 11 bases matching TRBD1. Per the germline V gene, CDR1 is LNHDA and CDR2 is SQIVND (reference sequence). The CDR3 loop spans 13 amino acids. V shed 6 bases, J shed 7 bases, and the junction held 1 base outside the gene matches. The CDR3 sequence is CASRDRGLGELFF. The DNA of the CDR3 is TGTGCCAGTAGGGACAGGGGGCTCGGGGAGCTGTTTTTT.

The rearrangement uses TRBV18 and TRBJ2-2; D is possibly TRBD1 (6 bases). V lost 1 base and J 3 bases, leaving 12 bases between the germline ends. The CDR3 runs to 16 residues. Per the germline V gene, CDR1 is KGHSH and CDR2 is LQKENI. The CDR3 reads CASSPQRPGDTGELFF. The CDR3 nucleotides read TGTGCCAGCTCACCACAGAGACCAGGGGACACCGGGGAGCTGTTTTTT.

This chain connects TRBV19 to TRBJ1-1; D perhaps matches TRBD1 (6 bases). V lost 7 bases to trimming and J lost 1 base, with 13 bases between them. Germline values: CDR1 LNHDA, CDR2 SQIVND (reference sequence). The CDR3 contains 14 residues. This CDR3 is CASNSRGKNTEAFF. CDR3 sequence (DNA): TGTGCCAGTAACTCCAGGGGAAAGAACACTGAAGCTTTCTTT. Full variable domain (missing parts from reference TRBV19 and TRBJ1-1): DGGITQSPKYLFRKEGQNVTLSCEQNLNHDAMYWYRQDPGQGLRLIYYSQIVNDFQKGDIAEGYSVSREKKESFPLTVTSAQKNPTAFYLCASNSRGKNTEAFFGQGTRLTVV.

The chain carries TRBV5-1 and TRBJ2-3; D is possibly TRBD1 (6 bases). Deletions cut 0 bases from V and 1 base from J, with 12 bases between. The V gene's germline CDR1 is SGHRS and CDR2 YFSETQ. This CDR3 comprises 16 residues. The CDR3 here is CASSLEYRVGTDTQYF. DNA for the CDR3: TGCGCCAGCAGCTTGGAGTACAGGGTGGGCACAGATACGCAGTATTTT.

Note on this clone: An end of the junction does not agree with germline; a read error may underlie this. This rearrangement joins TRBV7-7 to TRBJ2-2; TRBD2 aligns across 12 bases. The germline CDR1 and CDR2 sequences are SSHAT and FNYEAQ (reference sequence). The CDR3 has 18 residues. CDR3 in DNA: TGTGCTAGCAGCCCGCATGCGGCTAGCGGGGGGGCCTCCGGGGAGCTGTTTTTT. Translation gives CASSPHAASGGASGELFF.

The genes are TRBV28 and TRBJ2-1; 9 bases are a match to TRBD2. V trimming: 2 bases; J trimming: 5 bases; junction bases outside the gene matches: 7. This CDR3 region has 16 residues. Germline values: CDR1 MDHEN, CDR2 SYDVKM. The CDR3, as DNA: TGTGCCAGCAGTTTAGTAATAGCGGGGGTCCACAATGAGCAGTTCTTC. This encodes CASSLVIAGVHNEQFF.

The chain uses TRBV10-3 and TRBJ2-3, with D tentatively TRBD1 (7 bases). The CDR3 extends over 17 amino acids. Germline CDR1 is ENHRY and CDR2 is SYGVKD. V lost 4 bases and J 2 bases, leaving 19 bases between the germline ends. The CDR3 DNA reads TGTGCCATCAGTGGCGTCGGGGGACAGACTTTCACAGATACGCAGTATTTT. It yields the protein CAISGVGGQTFTDTQYF.

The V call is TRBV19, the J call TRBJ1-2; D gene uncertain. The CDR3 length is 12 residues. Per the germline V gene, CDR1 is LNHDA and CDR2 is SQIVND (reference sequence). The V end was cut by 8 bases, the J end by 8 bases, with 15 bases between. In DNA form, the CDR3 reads TGTGCCAGTTCCTATTTCGATTCAGGCTACACCTTC. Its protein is CASSYFDSGYTF.

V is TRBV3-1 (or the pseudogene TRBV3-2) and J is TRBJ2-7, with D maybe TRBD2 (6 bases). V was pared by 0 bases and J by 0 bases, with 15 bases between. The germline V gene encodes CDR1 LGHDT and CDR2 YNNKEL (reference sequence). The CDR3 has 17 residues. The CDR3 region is CASSQEFQRVCSYEQYF. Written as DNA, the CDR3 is TGTGCCAGCAGCCAAGAATTCCAGCGGGTATGCTCCTACGAGCAGTACTTC.

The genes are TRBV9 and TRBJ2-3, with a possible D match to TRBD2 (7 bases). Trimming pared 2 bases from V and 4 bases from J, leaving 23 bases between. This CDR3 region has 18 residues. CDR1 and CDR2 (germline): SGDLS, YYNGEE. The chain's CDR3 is CASSVSGGGSHQADTQYF. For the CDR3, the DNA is TGTGCCAGCAGCGTGAGTGGGGGGGGCAGCCATCAGGCAGATACGCAGTATTTT.

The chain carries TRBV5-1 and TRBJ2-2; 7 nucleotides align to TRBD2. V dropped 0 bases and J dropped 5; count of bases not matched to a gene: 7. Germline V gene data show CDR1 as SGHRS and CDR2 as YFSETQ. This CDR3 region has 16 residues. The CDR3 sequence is CASSLAGLGHTGELFF. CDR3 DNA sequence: TGCGCCAGCAGCTTGGCCGGACTAGGTCATACCGGGGAGCTGTTTTTT.

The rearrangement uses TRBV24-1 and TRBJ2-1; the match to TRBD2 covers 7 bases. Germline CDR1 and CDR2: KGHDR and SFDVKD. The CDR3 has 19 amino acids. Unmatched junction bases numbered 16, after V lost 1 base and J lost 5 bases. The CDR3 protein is CATSDFSRGKLTRNNEQFF. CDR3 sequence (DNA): TGTGCCACCAGTGATTTCTCGCGGGGGAAACTCACCCGAAACAATGAGCAGTTCTTC.

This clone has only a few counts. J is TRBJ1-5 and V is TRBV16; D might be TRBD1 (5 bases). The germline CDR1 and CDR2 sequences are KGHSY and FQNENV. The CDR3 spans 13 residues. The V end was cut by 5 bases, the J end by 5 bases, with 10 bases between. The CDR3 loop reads CASSAGTDQPQHF. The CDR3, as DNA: TGTGCCAGCAGCGCAGGGACTGATCAGCCCCAGCATTTT.

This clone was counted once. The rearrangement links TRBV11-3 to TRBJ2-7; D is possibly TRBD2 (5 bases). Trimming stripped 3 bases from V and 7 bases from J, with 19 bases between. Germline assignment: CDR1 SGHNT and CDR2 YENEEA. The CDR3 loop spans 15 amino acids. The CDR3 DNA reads TGTGCCAGCAGCTTCGCAGGACTTCCCGTGGTTGAGCAGTACTTC. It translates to CASSFAGLPVVEQYF.

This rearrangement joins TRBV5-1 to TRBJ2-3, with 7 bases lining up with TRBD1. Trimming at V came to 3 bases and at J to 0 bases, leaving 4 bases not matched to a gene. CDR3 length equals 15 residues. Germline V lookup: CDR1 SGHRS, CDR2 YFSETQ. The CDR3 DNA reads TGCGCCAGCAGCTCTAGACAGGGAAGCACAGATACGCAGTATTTT. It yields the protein CASSSRQGSTDTQYF.

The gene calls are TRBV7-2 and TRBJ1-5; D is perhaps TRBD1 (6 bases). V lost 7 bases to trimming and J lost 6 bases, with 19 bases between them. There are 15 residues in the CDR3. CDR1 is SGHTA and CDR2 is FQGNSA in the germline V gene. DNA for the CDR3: TGTGCCAGCACCCCGACGGGAGGGGGGAGTCAGCCCCAGCATTTT. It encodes CASTPTGGGSQPQHF.